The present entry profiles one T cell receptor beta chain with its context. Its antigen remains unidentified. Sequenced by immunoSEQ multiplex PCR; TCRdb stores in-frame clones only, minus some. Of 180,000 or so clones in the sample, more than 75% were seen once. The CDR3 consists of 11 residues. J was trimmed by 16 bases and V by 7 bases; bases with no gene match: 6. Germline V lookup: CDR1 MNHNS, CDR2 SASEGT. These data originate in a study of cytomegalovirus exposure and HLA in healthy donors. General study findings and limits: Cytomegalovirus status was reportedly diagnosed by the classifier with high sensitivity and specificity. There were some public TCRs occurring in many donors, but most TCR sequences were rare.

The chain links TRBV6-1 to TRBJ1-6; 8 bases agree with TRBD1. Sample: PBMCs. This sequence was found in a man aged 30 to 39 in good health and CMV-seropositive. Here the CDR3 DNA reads TGTGCCAGCACCTGGGACAGGTCTCTCCACTTT. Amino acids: CASTWDRSLHF.